This T cell receptor beta chain was sequenced in a study of vaccination and CD4 T cells after COVID-19. Treatment meaning: approximately 10-day PBMC culture with coronavirus spike peptide pools or control peptides (ViraFEST assay). Germline CDR1 is SGHTA and CDR2 is FQGNSA. Unmatched junction bases numbered 7, after V lost 2 bases and J lost 7 bases. The CDR3 contains 15 residues. The Oncomine TCR Beta short-read assay generated sequence data from the DNA of cultured CD4+ T cells. TCRdb independently ran MiXCR on the PCR reads; one entry per CDR3 protein. The table lists approximately 9,400 distinct CDR3 sequences, 70% to 75% of them singletons, with under 9.5% in the top ten. This clonotype was seen once. Antigen unknown.

Sequenced sample: CD4+ T cells from blood, cultured in vitro. The receptor was isolated from a human donor who had recovered from COVID-19. The rearrangement links TRBV7-2 to TRBJ2-1; 8 bases are shared with TRBD2. The CDR3 bases are TGTGCCAGCAGCTTACTGATAGCGGGAATGAATGAGCAGTTCTTC. It translates to CASSLLIAGMNEQFF.